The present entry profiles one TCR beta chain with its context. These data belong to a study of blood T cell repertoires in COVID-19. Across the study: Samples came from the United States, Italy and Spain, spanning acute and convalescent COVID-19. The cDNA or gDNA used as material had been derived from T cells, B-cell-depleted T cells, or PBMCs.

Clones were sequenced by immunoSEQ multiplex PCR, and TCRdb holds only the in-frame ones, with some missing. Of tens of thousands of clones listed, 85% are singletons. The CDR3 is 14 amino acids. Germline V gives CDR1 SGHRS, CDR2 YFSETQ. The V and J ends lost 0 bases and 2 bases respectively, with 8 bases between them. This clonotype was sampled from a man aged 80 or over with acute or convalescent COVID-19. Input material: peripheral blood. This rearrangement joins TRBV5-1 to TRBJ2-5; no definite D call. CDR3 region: CASSLAGAQETQYF. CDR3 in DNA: TGCGCCAGCAGCTTGGCCGGAGCACAAGAGACCCAGTACTTC.